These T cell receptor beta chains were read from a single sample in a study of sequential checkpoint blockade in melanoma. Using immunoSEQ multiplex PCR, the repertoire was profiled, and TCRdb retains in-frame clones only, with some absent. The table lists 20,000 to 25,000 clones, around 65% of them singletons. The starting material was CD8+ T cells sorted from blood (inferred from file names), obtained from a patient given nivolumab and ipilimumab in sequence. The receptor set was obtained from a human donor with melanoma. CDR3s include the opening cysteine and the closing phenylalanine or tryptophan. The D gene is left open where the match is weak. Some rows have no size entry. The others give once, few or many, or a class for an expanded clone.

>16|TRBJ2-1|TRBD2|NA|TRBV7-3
CASSLAGGVGHNEQFF
TGTGCCAGCAGCTTAGCGGGGGGCGTAGGGCACAATGAGCAGTTCTTC
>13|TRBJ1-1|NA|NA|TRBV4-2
CASSQVGDTEAFF
TGTGCCAGCAGCCAAGTAGGGGACACTGAAGCTTTCTTT
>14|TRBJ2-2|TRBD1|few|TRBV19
CASTWTGVTGELFF
TGTGCCAGTACCTGGACAGGGGTCACCGGGGAGCTGTTTTTT
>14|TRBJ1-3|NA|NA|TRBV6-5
CASSPTHSGNTIYF
TGTGCCAGCAGTCCTACCCACTCTGGAAACACCATATATTTT
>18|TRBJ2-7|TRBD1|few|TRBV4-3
CASSQGARGSSSSYEQYF
TGCGCCAGCAGCCAAGGGGCCAGGGGGTCTTCCTCCTCCTACGAGCAGTACTTC
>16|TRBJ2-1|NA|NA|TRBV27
CASSLFAGSSYNEQFF
TGTGCCAGCAGTTTATTTGCGGGGAGCTCCTACAATGAGCAGTTCTTC
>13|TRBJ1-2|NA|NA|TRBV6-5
CASSPIENYGYTF
TGTGCCAGCAGCCCAATAGAGAACTATGGCTACACCTTC
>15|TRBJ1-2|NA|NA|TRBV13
CASSGPQGFGYGYTF
TGTGCCAGCAGCGGCCCCCAGGGGTTTGGCTATGGCTACACCTTC
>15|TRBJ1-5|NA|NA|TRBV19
CASSDRQVSNQPQHF
TGTGCCAGTAGTGATAGACAGGTGAGCAATCAGCCCCAGCATTTT
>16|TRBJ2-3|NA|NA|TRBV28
CASTMFGAFSTDTQYF
TGTGCCAGCACCATGTTCGGTGCTTTTTCAACAGATACGCAGTATTTT
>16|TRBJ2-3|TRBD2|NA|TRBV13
CASSPPTSGGGDTQYF
TGTGCCAGCAGCCCACCGACTAGCGGGGGGGGAGATACGCAGTATTTT
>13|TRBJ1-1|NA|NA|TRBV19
CASSIPGDTEAFF
TGTGCCAGTAGTATCCCAGGGGACACTGAAGCTTTCTTT
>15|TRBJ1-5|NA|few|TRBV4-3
CASSPSGSANQPQHF
TGCGCCAGCAGCCCCTCCGGGTCGGCCAATCAGCCCCAGCATTTT
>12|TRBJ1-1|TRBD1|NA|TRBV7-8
CASINRGTEAFF
TGTGCCAGCATCAACAGGGGGACTGAAGCTTTCTTT
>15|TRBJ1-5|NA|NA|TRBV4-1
CASSPQVNSNQPQHF
TGCGCCAGCAGCCCACAGGTGAATAGCAATCAGCCCCAGCATTTT
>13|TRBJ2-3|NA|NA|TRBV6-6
CASSYKWPDTQYF
TGTGCCAGCAGTTACAAGTGGCCAGATACGCAGTATTTT
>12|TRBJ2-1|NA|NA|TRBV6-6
CASSFGGGEQFF
TGTGCCAGCAGTTTCGGGGGAGGTGAGCAGTTCTTC
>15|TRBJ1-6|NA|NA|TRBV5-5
CASSLGPPPGSPLHF
TGTGCCAGCAGCTTGGGGCCGCCCCCGGGATCACCCCTCCACTTT
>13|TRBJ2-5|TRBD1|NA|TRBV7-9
CASSLDREETQYF
TGTGCCAGCAGCCTCGACAGGGAAGAGACCCAGTACTTC
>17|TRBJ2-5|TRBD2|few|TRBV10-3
CAISEETSGGFQETQYF
TGTGCCATCAGCGAGGAGACTAGCGGGGGGTTCCAAGAGACCCAGTACTTC
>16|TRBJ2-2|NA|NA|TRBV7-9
CASSLDSPANTGELFF
TGTGCCAGCAGCTTAGACAGTCCCGCGAACACCGGGGAGCTGTTTTTT
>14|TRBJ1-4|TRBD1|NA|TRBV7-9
CASSWTGGVEKLFF
TGTGCCAGCAGCTGGACAGGGGGAGTTGAAAAACTGTTTTTT
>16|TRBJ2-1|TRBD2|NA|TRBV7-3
CASSLSGGASYNEQFF
TGTGCCAGCAGCCTCTCGGGGGGGGCCTCCTACAATGAGCAGTTCTTC
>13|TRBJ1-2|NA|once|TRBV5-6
CASSGGGFYGYTF
TGTGCCAGCAGCGGTGGGGGGTTCTATGGCTACACCTTC
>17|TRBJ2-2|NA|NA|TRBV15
CATSRAWNRVNTGELFF
TGTGCCACCAGCAGAGCATGGAACCGGGTCAACACCGGGGAGCTGTTTTTT
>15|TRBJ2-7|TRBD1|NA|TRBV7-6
CASSLGGGQGLEQYF
TGTGCCAGCAGCTTAGGAGGGGGACAGGGGCTCGAGCAGTACTTC
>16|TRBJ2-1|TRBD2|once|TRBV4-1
CASSQERGLAKGEQFF
TGCGCCAGCAGCCAAGAAAGGGGACTAGCGAAAGGCGAGCAGTTCTTC
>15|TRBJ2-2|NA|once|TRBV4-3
CASSLDLEFTGELFF
TGCGCCAGCAGCCTTGACTTGGAGTTCACCGGGGAGCTGTTTTTT
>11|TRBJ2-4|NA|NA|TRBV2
CASTEIYIQYF
TGTGCCAGCACGGAGATCTACATTCAGTACTTC
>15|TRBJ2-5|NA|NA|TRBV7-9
CASSLYGGMRETQYF
TGTGCCAGCAGCTTATATGGGGGCATGCGGGAGACCCAGTACTTC
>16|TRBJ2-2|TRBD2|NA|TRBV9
CASSPRLAGATGELFF
TGTGCCAGCAGCCCCCGGTTAGCGGGGGCCACCGGGGAGCTGTTTTTT
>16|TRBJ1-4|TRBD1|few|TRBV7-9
CASSFPQGETNEKLFF
TGTGCCAGCAGCTTCCCACAGGGGGAGACTAATGAAAAACTGTTTTTT
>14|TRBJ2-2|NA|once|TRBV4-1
CASSQGHLTGELFF
TGCGCCAGCAGCCAGGGACACCTCACCGGGGAGCTGTTTTTT
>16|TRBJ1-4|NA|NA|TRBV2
CASSRRETETNEKLFF
TGTGCCAGCAGTCGGCGGGAGACAGAGACTAATGAAAAACTGTTTTTT
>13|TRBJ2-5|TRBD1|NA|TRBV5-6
CASDKTGEETQYF
TGTGCCAGCGACAAGACAGGGGAGGAGACCCAGTACTTC
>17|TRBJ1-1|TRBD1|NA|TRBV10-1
CASSGTGGTTMNTEAFF
TGCGCCAGCAGTGGGACAGGGGGCACAACGATGAACACTGAAGCTTTCTTT
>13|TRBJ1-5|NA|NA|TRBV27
CASSPSYNQPQHF
TGTGCCAGCAGCCCCAGTTACAATCAGCCCCAGCATTTT
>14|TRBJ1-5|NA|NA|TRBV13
CASSLRPGDQPQHF
TGTGCCAGCAGCCTAAGACCGGGGGACCAGCCCCAGCATTTT
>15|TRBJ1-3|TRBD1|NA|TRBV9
CASSKGGGAGNTIYF
TGTGCCAGCAGCAAAGGAGGGGGCGCGGGAAACACCATATATTTT
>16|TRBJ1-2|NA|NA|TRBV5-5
CASSQEVQTGNYGYTF
TGTGCCAGCAGCCAAGAAGTCCAAACAGGGAACTATGGCTACACCTTC
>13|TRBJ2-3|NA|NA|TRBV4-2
CASSHTGSDTQYF
TGTGCCAGCAGCCACACAGGGTCAGATACGCAGTATTTT
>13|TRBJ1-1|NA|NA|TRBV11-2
CASSLEQGAEAFF
TGTGCCAGCAGCTTAGAACAGGGAGCTGAAGCTTTCTTT
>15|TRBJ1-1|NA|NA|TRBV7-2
CASSPPNVAGGEAFF
TGTGCCAGCAGCCCGCCTAACGTCGCGGGCGGTGAAGCTTTCTTT
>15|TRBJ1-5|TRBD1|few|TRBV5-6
CASSVGTGSYQPQHF
TGTGCCAGCAGCGTTGGGACAGGGAGCTATCAGCCCCAGCATTTT
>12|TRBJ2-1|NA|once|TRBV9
CASASRGNEQFF
TGTGCCAGCGCCTCTAGGGGAAATGAGCAGTTCTTC
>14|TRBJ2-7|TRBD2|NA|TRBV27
CASSLSGGTYEQYF
TGTGCCAGCAGTTTATCGGGGGGGACCTACGAGCAGTACTTC
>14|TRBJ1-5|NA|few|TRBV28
CASRHQGLGQPQHF
TGTGCCAGCAGGCACCAGGGATTAGGTCAGCCCCAGCATTTT
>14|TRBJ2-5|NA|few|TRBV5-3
CASSLSAGRKTQYF
TGTGCCAGCAGCCTCTCCGCGGGGAGGAAGACCCAGTACTTC
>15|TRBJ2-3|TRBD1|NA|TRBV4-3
CASSHFRGSTDTQYF
TGCGCCAGCAGCCATTTCAGGGGGAGCACAGATACGCAGTATTTT
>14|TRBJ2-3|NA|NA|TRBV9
CASSVGASTDTQYF
TGTGCCAGCAGCGTAGGAGCCTCCACAGATACGCAGTATTTT
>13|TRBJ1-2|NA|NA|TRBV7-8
CASSFGGNYGYTF
TGTGCCAGCAGCTTCGGGGGAAACTATGGCTACACCTTC
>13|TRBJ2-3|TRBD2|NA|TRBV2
CGLLAGEADTQYF
TGTGGACTTCTAGCGGGGGAGGCAGATACGCAGTATTTT
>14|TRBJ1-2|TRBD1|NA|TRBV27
CASSSGTGGYGYTF
TGTGCCAGCAGCAGTGGGACAGGTGGTTATGGCTACACCTTC
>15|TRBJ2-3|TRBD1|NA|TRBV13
CASSLVGQGTDTQYF
TGTGCCAGCAGCTTAGTGGGACAGGGGACAGATACGCAGTATTTT